A single sample gave rise to the 5 T cell receptor beta chains below, sequenced in a study of cytomegalovirus exposure and HLA in healthy donors. Profiled with immunoSEQ multiplex PCR; TCRdb holds only in-frame clones, not every one. This table holds roughly 240,000 clones, roughly 89% found once. The sequencing input was PBMCs. These receptors originate from a man aged 18-30 years in good health and CMV-seronegative.

The chain combines TRBV7-9 with TRBJ1-5; D is possibly TRBD1 (6 bases). The V gene lost 5 bases and the J gene lost 1 base, with 9 bases spanning the gap. The CDR3 spans 14 residues. The germline CDR1 and CDR2 sequences are SEHNR and FQNEAQ (reference sequence). CDR3 protein: CASSQQGSNQPQHF. Here the CDR3 DNA reads TGTGCCAGCAGCCAACAGGGCAGCAATCAGCCCCAGCATTTT.

This chain uses TRBV6-5 with TRBJ1-4, with 9 bases lining up with TRBD1. Trimming took 2 bases from V and 7 from J; bases not matched to a gene: 5. Germline assignment: CDR1 MNHEY and CDR2 SVGAGI. This CDR3 contains 15 residues. This chain's CDR3 is CASSYVGTGSEKLFF. CDR3 nucleotides: TGTGCCAGCAGTTACGTCGGGACAGGGAGTGAAAAACTGTTTTTT.

The chain combines TRBV7-2 with TRBJ2-1, with D possibly TRBD2 on 6 matching bases. V was trimmed by 5 bases and J by 10 bases, leaving 12 bases between them. The CDR3 length is 12 residues. The germline V gene has CDR1 SGHTA and CDR2 FQGNSA. CDR3 region: CASSHKGGEQFF. CDR3 DNA: TGTGCCAGCAGCCATAAAGGAGGGGAGCAGTTCTTC.

This chain connects TRBV4-3 to TRBJ2-7; 10 bases line up with TRBD1. Germline lookup yields CDR1 LGHNA and CDR2 YSLEER. V dropped 3 bases and J dropped 1; count of bases not matched to a gene: 9. CDR3 length: 17 amino acids. DNA of the CDR3: TGCGCCAGCAGCCAGGGCACCGGGACAGGGGCTTCCTACGAGCAGTACTTC. Encoded protein: CASSQGTGTGASYEQYF.

The CDR3 is CASSVASGVAYNEQFF. The CDR3 DNA reads as TGCGCCAGCAGTGTGGCCAGCGGGGTGGCCTACAATGAGCAGTTCTTC. The chain recombines TRBV10-1 with TRBJ2-1, with 7 positions matching TRBD2. CDR3 length: 16 amino acids. Looked up from germline, CDR1 is WNHNN and CDR2 is SYGVQD (reference sequence). V was clipped by 4 bases and J by 2 bases; unmatched bases: 8.